These 3 T cell receptor beta chains were all obtained from the same sample, sequenced in a study of cytomegalovirus exposure and HLA in healthy donors. The primer mix had 60 Vbeta and 13 Jbeta primers. Repertoires were generated with immunoSEQ multiplex PCR, while TCRdb's copy carries only in-frame clones and drops some. The table shows about 140,000 clones, with about three fifths occurring only once. Source material: PBMCs. The receptors here all came from a male donor in good health and CMV-seronegative.

V gene TRBV9 combines with J gene TRBJ1-3, with a possible D match to TRBD1 (5 bases). Germline CDR1 SGDLS, CDR2 YYNGEE. This CDR3 spans 19 amino acids. V was pared by 0 bases and J by 0 bases, with 19 bases between. The CDR3 loop is CASSVDIGGTRSSGNTIYF. Here the CDR3 DNA reads TGTGCCAGCAGCGTAGATATCGGGGGTACTCGAAGCTCTGGAAACACCATATATTTT.

The chain has TRBV5-1 and TRBJ1-4; D is unclear. The V and J ends lost 4 bases and 5 bases respectively, with 9 bases between them. The CDR3 contains 13 residues. Germline V gene lookup returns CDR1 SGHRS and CDR2 YFSETQ. The CDR3 nucleotides read TGCGCCAGCAGCGCCCTCGGGAATGAAAAACTGTTTTTT. The encoded protein is CASSALGNEKLFF.

The V gene is TRBV18, the J gene TRBJ1-1, with D possibly TRBD1 on 5 matching bases. Between the trimmed V and J ends, which lost 3 bases and 5 bases, there was a span of 22 bases. The germline CDR1 and CDR2 sequences are KGHSH and LQKENI. The CDR3 length is 17 residues. Written as DNA, the CDR3 is TGTGCCAGCTCACCCGTGAGTGGCGGCGACAGTGGGACTGAAGCTTTCTTT. It encodes CASSPVSGGDSGTEAFF.